A single sample gave rise to the 25 T cell receptor beta chains below, sequenced in a study of T cell responses to AZD1222 COVID-19 vaccine. Some clones are missing from TCRdb's copy, which holds only in-frame ones; the method was immunoSEQ multiplex PCR. The data contain 84,000 or so clones, roughly 88% of them singletons. Sample: peripheral blood, taken on day 0 of MenACWY control vaccination. These TCRs come from an adult in good health.

This clone was seen a single time. This chain connects TRBV19 to TRBJ1-6; tentatively, D is TRBD1 (5 bases). This CDR3 is 15 amino acids long. The V and J ends lost 4 bases and 7 bases respectively, with 14 bases between them. From germline, CDR1 is LNHDA and CDR2 SQIVND (reference sequence). CDR3 sequence: CASSTQGAHNSPLHF. The CDR3 bases are TGTGCCAGTAGTACTCAAGGGGCACACAATTCACCCCTCCACTTT.

V gene TRBV6-5 combines with J gene TRBJ1-4; D uncertain. The germline V gene encodes CDR1 MNHEY and CDR2 SVGAGI. Trimming removed 0 bases from V and 5 bases from J, with 7 bases in between. CDR3 length equals 14 residues. The CDR3 spells CASSYSGRNEKLFF. The CDR3 coding sequence is TGTGCCAGCAGTTACTCGGGAAGGAATGAAAAACTGTTTTTT.

CDR3 amino acids: CASSLIASGANEQFF. Here the CDR3 DNA reads TGTGCCAGCAGCTTAATTGCTAGCGGGGCAAATGAGCAGTTCTTC. J is TRBJ2-1 and V is TRBV11-3; TRBD2 matches 9 bases. The germline V gene encodes CDR1 SGHNT and CDR2 YENEEA. This CDR3 has 15 residues. V trimming: 2 bases; J trimming: 7 bases; junction bases outside the gene matches: 6.

The rearrangement joins TRBV5-1 to TRBJ2-2, with D perhaps TRBD1 (6 bases). Germline-derived CDR1 and CDR2 are SGHRS and YFSETQ. The CDR3 runs 14 residues. The ends were cut back, 7 bases at V and 7 bases at J, with 17 bases in the middle. CDR3 amino acids: CASGDTGSNGELFF. Written as DNA, the CDR3 is TGCGCCAGCGGGGACACCGGGTCGAACGGGGAGCTGTTTTTT.

The rearrangement links TRBV14 to TRBJ2-5; TRBD1 matches at 10 bases. V dropped 2 bases and J dropped 3; count of bases not matched to a gene: 6. CDR1 and CDR2 (germline): SGHDN, FVKESK. This CDR3 has 16 residues. Here the CDR3 reads CASSQPGDRGKETQYF. The CDR3 coding sequence is TGTGCCAGCAGCCAACCGGGGGACAGGGGAAAAGAGACCCAGTACTTC. The full variable domain, with the rest looked up from reference TRBV14 and TRBJ2-5, is EAGVTQFPSHSVIEKGQTVTLRCDPISGHDNLYWYRRVMGKEIKFLLHFVKESKQDESGMPNNRFLAERTGGTYSTLKVQPAELEDSGVYFCASSQPGDRGKETQYFGPGTRLLVL.

The V gene is TRBV7-9, the J gene TRBJ2-3; 9 positions match TRBD1. The CDR3 loop spans 15 amino acids. V was clipped by 4 bases and J by 6 bases; unmatched bases: 8. CDR1 is SEHNR, CDR2 FQNEAQ, per germline (reference sequence). The CDR3 reads CASSSRDRAFDTQYF. CDR3 DNA: TGTGCCAGCAGCTCCCGGGACAGGGCATTTGATACGCAGTATTTT. Together with reference TRBV7-9 and TRBJ2-3, the CDR3 gives the full variable domain: DTGVSQNPRHKITKRGQNVTFRCDPISEHNRLYWYRQTLGQGPEFLTYFQNEAQLEKSRLLSDRFSAERPKGSFSTLEIQRTEQGDSAMYLCASSSRDRAFDTQYFGPGTRLTVL.

The J gene is TRBJ1-6, the V gene TRBV6-6; no firm D call. The germline V gene encodes CDR1 MNHNY and CDR2 SVGAGI (reference sequence). This CDR3 has 14 amino acids. V lost 7 bases and J 7 bases, leaving 14 bases between the germline ends. Here the CDR3 reads CASIRFRENSPLHF. The CDR3 DNA sequence: TGTGCCAGCATCCGCTTTAGAGAAAATTCACCCCTCCACTTT.

This rearrangement joins TRBV6-5 to TRBJ2-7; 7 bases fit TRBD1. The germline CDR1 and CDR2 sequences are MNHEY and SVGAGI. The CDR3 length is 14 residues. With 5 bases clipped from V and 0 bases from J, the junction kept 4 bases outside the gene matches. In DNA form, the CDR3 reads TGTGCCAGCAGTACAGGGGAAGGCTCCTACGAGCAGTACTTC. Residues: CASSTGEGSYEQYF.

In this sample, this clone turned up a few times. The J gene is TRBJ1-1, the V gene TRBV19, with no clear D. With 7 bases removed from V and 1 base from J, the gap between germline ends came to 10 bases. The CDR3 length is 13 residues. In germline, CDR1 is LNHDA, CDR2 SQIVND (reference sequence). In nucleotides, the CDR3 is TGTGCCAGTACCCCCCCCGAGAACACTGAAGCTTTCTTT. It yields the protein CASTPPENTEAFF.

The J gene is TRBJ1-6, the V gene TRBV6-5; D not resolved. Germline CDR1 reads MNHEY; CDR2 reads SVGAGI. V was cut by 5 bases and J by 6 bases, with 14 bases left in between. CDR3 length: 15 amino acids. Here the CDR3 DNA reads TGTGCCAGCAGTCGGGCGCTCTCTGGTAATTCACCCCTCCACTTT. Translated, it gives CASSRALSGNSPLHF.

V gene TRBV7-8 combines with J gene TRBJ2-5; D not certain. The CDR3 sequence is 13 residues long. V shed 3 bases and J shed 4 bases, with 9 bases lying between them. The germline V gene encodes CDR1 SGHVS and CDR2 FQNEAQ. The CDR3 is CASSLGLVETQYF. The CDR3 nucleotides read TGTGCCAGCAGCTTGGGATTGGTAGAGACCCAGTACTTC.

The chain employs TRBV2 and TRBJ1-1, with TRBD1 identical over 8 bases. After removal of 6 bases from V and 6 bases from J, the junction contained 9 bases not matched to a gene. Germline-derived CDR1 and CDR2 are SNHLY and FYNNEI. CDR3 length: 14 residues. CDR3 nucleotide sequence: TGTGCCAGCAGACAAGCCTCAGGGGGCTCTGAAGCTTTCTTT. It is translated as CASRQASGGSEAFF.

The chain links TRBV5-1 to TRBJ1-3, with D possibly TRBD1 on 5 matching bases. The CDR3 length is 15 residues. Germline assignment: CDR1 SGHRS and CDR2 YFSETQ. The V gene lost 4 bases and the J gene lost 2 bases, with 13 bases spanning the gap. The CDR3 bases are TGCGCCAGCAGCCCGACGGGAGGGGCTGGAAACACCATATATTTT. Amino acid sequence: CASSPTGGAGNTIYF.

V and J are TRBV9 and TRBJ2-7; D unclear. Trimming stripped 2 bases from V and 4 bases from J, with 19 bases between. The V gene's germline CDR1 is SGDLS and CDR2 YYNGEE. This CDR3 has 16 amino acids. CDR3 region: CASSVLLAAYGYEQYF. The CDR3 nucleotides are TGTGCCAGCAGCGTCCTTCTGGCGGCGTACGGATACGAGCAGTACTTC.

The chain recombines TRBV7-2 with TRBJ1-5; D perhaps matches TRBD1 (6 bases). This CDR3 region has 16 residues. The germline CDR1 and CDR2 sequences are SGHTA and FQGNSA. Trimming shortened V by 3 bases and J by 3 bases, and 15 bases separated the two germline ends. CDR3: CASSLGPLGANQPQHF. The CDR3 DNA reads TGTGCCAGCAGCTTGGGACCTTTGGGGGCCAATCAGCCCCAGCATTTT.

This sequence joins TRBV5-4 and TRBJ2-7, with a possible D match to TRBD1 (5 bases). This CDR3 spans 14 amino acids. Germline CDR1 and CDR2: SGHNT and YYREEE (reference sequence). V lost 0 bases and J lost 3, with 10 bases in between. CDR3 residues: CASSLEAGFYEQYF. The DNA for the CDR3 is TGTGCCAGCAGCTTGGAGGCAGGGTTCTACGAGCAGTACTTC.

The V and J genes are TRBV4-1 and TRBJ2-7; perhaps TRBD1 as D (5 bases). The V gene lost 5 bases and the J gene lost 0 bases, with 11 bases spanning the gap. Germline values: CDR1 MGHRA, CDR2 YSYEKL. The CDR3 sequence is 14 residues long. The DNA of the CDR3 is TGCGCCAGCAGCTCAACAGGTATCTCCTACGAGCAGTACTTC. Translation: CASSSTGISYEQYF.

The chain combines TRBV18 with TRBJ1-1; tentatively, D is TRBD1 (5 bases). There are 15 residues in the CDR3. Germline CDR1 and CDR2: KGHSH and LQKENI. V shed 6 bases and J shed 6 bases, with 20 bases lying between them. CDR3 amino acids: CASSPISSLGAEAFF. CDR3 DNA sequence: TGTGCCAGCTCGCCTATAAGCTCCCTAGGGGCTGAAGCTTTCTTT.

This sequence joins TRBV14 and TRBJ2-7; D not resolved. V lost 2 bases and J 2 bases, leaving 10 bases between the germline ends. The CDR3 is made up of 14 amino acids. CDR1 is SGHDN, CDR2 FVKESK, per germline. This CDR3 is CASSQTIPPYEQYF. The CDR3 DNA follows: TGTGCCAGCAGCCAAACGATCCCACCCTACGAGCAGTACTTC.

The V gene is TRBV5-6, the J gene TRBJ2-7; D unresolved. CDR3 size: 14 residues. Trimming shortened V by 3 bases and J by 2 bases, and 12 bases separated the two germline ends. From germline, CDR1 is SGHDT and CDR2 YYEEEE. The DNA for the CDR3 is TGTGCCAGCAGCTCCCCAGGTGGGGCCTACGAGCAGTACTTC. Its translation is CASSSPGGAYEQYF.

The gene calls are TRBV28 and TRBJ2-7; 9 bases agree with TRBD1. The CDR3 totals 13 residues. J was trimmed by 2 bases and V by 6 bases; bases with no gene match: 2. Germline CDR1 reads MDHEN; CDR2 reads SYDVKM. CDR3 sequence: CASRGQGPYEQYF. DNA of the CDR3: TGTGCCAGCAGGGGACAGGGCCCCTACGAGCAGTACTTC.

V and J are TRBV7-8 and TRBJ1-4; weak D call: TRBD1 (6 bases). The CDR3 has 16 residues. Trimming stripped 5 bases from V and 2 bases from J, with 15 bases between. Germline V CDR1 and CDR2: SGHVS, FQNEAQ. CDR3 sequence reads: CASSAWTVGTNEKLFF. For the CDR3, the DNA is TGTGCCAGCAGCGCCTGGACAGTCGGCACTAATGAAAAACTGTTTTTT.

The chain employs TRBV18 and TRBJ1-1, with 8 bases that match TRBD1. The CDR3 spans 12 residues. V was clipped by 6 bases and J by 6 bases; unmatched bases: 3. Per the germline V gene, CDR1 is KGHSH and CDR2 is LQKENI. CDR3 DNA: TGTGCCAGCTCTCAACAGGGGGCTGAAGCTTTCTTT. Protein sequence: CASSQQGAEAFF.

The chain combines TRBV4-3 with TRBJ1-2, with 7 positions matching TRBD1. J gave up 8 bases and V 1 base, and 10 bases lay outside the gene matches. The germline V gene encodes CDR1 LGHNA and CDR2 YSLEER. The CDR3 sequence is 15 residues long. In DNA, the CDR3 is TGCGCCAGCAGCCAAGCGACAGGGACAATGGGGGGCTACACCTTC. Translation: CASSQATGTMGGYTF.

This chain links TRBV9 with TRBJ1-1, with 10 bases fitting TRBD1. The germline V gene encodes CDR1 SGDLS and CDR2 YYNGEE. The CDR3 sequence is 15 residues long. V was clipped by 4 bases and J by 4 bases; unmatched bases: 7. CDR3 amino acids: CASSSRQGAGTEAFF. The CDR3 nucleotides are TGTGCCAGCAGCTCCCGACAGGGGGCAGGCACTGAAGCTTTCTTT.